Listed below are T cell receptor beta chains from one sample, sequenced in a study of shared clonotypes between healthy human individuals. Method: immunoSEQ multiplex PCR; TCRdb's copy keeps in-frame clones and lacks some. The table lists about 2.1 million clones, 93% of them singletons. The sample consisted of naive CD8+ T cells from PBMCs. The receptors here all came from a man younger than 35 in good health. Some clones in this sample may be carry-over from other donors' samples. CDR3s include the opening cysteine and the closing phenylalanine or tryptophan. A D gene is named only where the DNA matches it firmly. Clone size appears in some rows only: once, few, many, or a class for an expanded clone.

clone size,V gene,D gene,J gene,CDR3 protein,CDR3 DNA
once,TRBV27,.,TRBJ1-1,CASSSRVGYRANTEAFF,TGTGCCAGCAGTTCCCGGGTCGGGTACAGGGCGAACACTGAAGCTTTCTTT
.,TRBV6-5,.,TRBJ2-2,CASSLYTSRAGELFF,TGTGCCAGCAGTCTATATACTAGTAGGGCCGGGGAGCTGTTTTTT
once,TRBV5-4,TRBD2,TRBJ2-2,CASSWGLAGGTGELFF,TGTGCCAGCAGCTGGGGACTAGCGGGAGGGACCGGGGAGCTGTTTTTT
.,TRBV1,.,TRBJ1-2,CTSSPIPPPEAANYGYTF,TGCACCAGCAGCCCAATTCCCCCTCCGGAGGCGGCTAACTATGGCTACACCTTC
.,TRBV29-1,.,TRBJ1-2,CSVRTTSHGYTF,TGCAGCGTCAGAACAACGAGCCATGGCTACACCTTC
.,TRBV7-6,.,TRBJ2-7,CASSPLRGYEQYF,TGTGCCAGCAGCCCCCTCCGGGGGTACGAGCAGTACTTC
.,TRBV30,.,TRBJ2-7,CAWSVRGAAYEQYF,TGTGCCTGGAGTGTACGGGGGGCGGCCTACGAGCAGTACTTC
.,TRBV11-1,.,TRBJ1-1,CASSLGGEGVETEAFF,TGTGCCAGCAGCTTAGGGGGCGAGGGTGTGGAAACTGAAGCTTTCTTT
once,TRBV6-5,.,TRBJ1-2,CASSFYRASRGGYTF,TGTGCCAGCAGTTTTTACCGGGCCTCACGCGGGGGCTACACCTTC
.,TRBV2,.,TRBJ2-6,CASTPRPDPGANVLTF,TGTGCCAGCACCCCTCGACCCGACCCGGGGGCCAACGTCCTGACTTTC
few,TRBV6-5,.,TRBJ1-4,CASSPGSREKLFF,TGTGCCAGCAGCCCCGGCAGTCGGGAAAAACTGTTTTTT
once,TRBV5-1,TRBD1,TRBJ1-1,CASSLAAGGSTEAFF,TGCGCCAGCAGCTTGGCGGCAGGGGGGAGCACTGAAGCTTTCTTT
few,TRBV10-3,.,TRBJ1-1,CAIRVPNTEAFF,TGTGCCATCAGGGTGCCGAACACTGAAGCTTTCTTT
.,TRBV7-9,TRBD2,TRBJ2-3,CASSPAGGGQRDTQYF,TGTGCCAGCAGCCCGGCCGGGGGGGGGCAAAGAGATACGCAGTATTTT
.,TRBV5-1,.,TRBJ1-2,CASSSPSYWDYGYTF,TGCGCCAGCAGCTCTCCAAGTTATTGGGACTATGGCTACACCTTC
once,TRBV5-1,.,TRBJ2-1,CASSPRADSSAYNEQFF,TGCGCCAGCAGCCCCCGCGCCGACTCTTCCGCCTACAATGAGCAGTTCTTC
.,TRBV28,TRBD2,TRBJ2-7,CASSLAGGSAEQYF,TGTGCCAGCAGCCTAGCGGGAGGGTCCGCCGAGCAGTACTTC
.,TRBV28,TRBD1,TRBJ1-4,CASSLMPQGAGEKLFF,TGTGCCAGCAGTTTAATGCCTCAGGGGGCGGGTGAAAAACTGTTTTTT
.,TRBV7-9,.,TRBJ2-1,CASSLVLLYNEQFF,TGTGCCAGCAGCTTAGTGTTATTATACAATGAGCAGTTCTTC
.,TRBV28,TRBD2,TRBJ2-5,CASSLGLAGQETQYF,TGTGCCAGCAGCCTCGGACTAGCGGGGCAAGAGACCCAGTACTTC
.,TRBV27,TRBD1,TRBJ1-5,CASSSTPQGVNQPQHF,TGTGCCAGCAGTTCCACCCCACAGGGGGTAAATCAGCCCCAGCATTTT
.,TRBV7-8,.,TRBJ2-7,CASSPGQIGQLSYEQYF,TGTGCCAGCAGCCCTGGACAGATTGGACAACTCTCCTACGAGCAGTACTTC
.,TRBV4-2,.,TRBJ2-5,CASSQGGAAGGWETQYF,TGTGCCAGCAGCCAAGGGGGCGCGGCTGGGGGGTGGGAGACCCAGTACTTC
few,TRBV27,.,TRBJ1-1,CASSSWSTRDTEAFF,TGTGCCAGCAGTTCATGGTCAACGAGAGACACTGAAGCTTTCTTT
.,TRBV9,TRBD1,TRBJ2-2,CASSAGQGVSGELFF,TGTGCCAGCAGCGCGGGACAGGGGGTATCCGGGGAGCTGTTTTTT
.,TRBV9,.,TRBJ1-1,CASSVVGASEAFF,TGTGCCAGCAGCGTAGTTGGCGCATCGGAAGCTTTCTTT
.,TRBV29-1,.,TRBJ2-2,CSVCRPNTGELFF,TGCAGCGTTTGTCGGCCGAACACCGGGGAGCTGTTTTTT
.,TRBV5-5,.,TRBJ1-1,CASSLGRGGIEAFF,TGTGCCAGCAGCTTGGGCCGGGGCGGTATAGAAGCTTTCTTT
.,TRBV4-1,.,TRBJ2-5,CASSRGAGEETQYF,TGCGCCAGCAGCCGGGGGGCAGGAGAAGAGACCCAGTACTTC
.,TRBV19,.,TRBJ1-5,CASRKAGSGQPQHF,TGTGCCAGCAGAAAAGCAGGGTCGGGGCAGCCCCAGCATTTT
.,TRBV15,.,TRBJ1-1,CATSRQFENTEAFF,TGTGCCACCAGCCGACAGTTCGAGAACACTGAAGCTTTCTTT
once,TRBV6-6,TRBD1,TRBJ2-6,CASSWDRGRGANVLTF,TGTGCCAGCAGTTGGGACAGGGGTCGTGGGGCCAACGTCCTGACTTTC
.,TRBV18,.,TRBJ2-1,CASSPGRRNEQFF,TGTGCCAGCTCACCAGGACGTCGAAATGAGCAGTTCTTC
.,TRBV29-1,TRBD2,TRBJ2-1,CSVGPSGRERNEQFF,TGCAGCGTTGGGCCGAGCGGGAGGGAGAGAAATGAGCAGTTCTTC
once,TRBV18,.,TRBJ2-7,CASSPRPSKLPDEQYF,TGTGCCAGCTCACCTCGGCCTAGTAAGCTCCCGGACGAGCAGTACTTC
.,TRBV6-5,.,TRBJ2-2,CASSFSGYDGELFF,TGTGCCAGCAGTTTTTCAGGGTACGACGGGGAGCTGTTTTTT
.,TRBV7-9,TRBD2,TRBJ2-1,CASSPGLAGLYNEQFF,TGTGCCAGCAGCCCGGGACTAGCGGGCCTCTACAATGAGCAGTTCTTC
.,TRBV9,TRBD1,TRBJ2-7,CASSVTDRGPYEQYF,TGTGCCAGCAGCGTGACGGACAGGGGGCCCTACGAGCAGTACTTC
few,TRBV9,.,TRBJ1-1,CASSAGQNTEAFF,TGTGCCAGCAGCGCGGGACAGAACACTGAAGCTTTCTTT
.,TRBV11-3,.,TRBJ2-1,CASSLDNNQGEQFF,TGTGCCAGCAGCTTAGATAATAACCAGGGTGAGCAGTTCTTC
.,TRBV9,.,TRBJ1-5,CASSVGGFQPQHF,TGTGCCAGCAGCGTAGGAGGTTTTCAGCCCCAGCATTTT
.,TRBV28,TRBD1,TRBJ2-2,CASSLQGFNTGELFF,TGTGCCAGCAGTCTACAGGGGTTTAACACCGGGGAGCTGTTTTTT
.,TRBV7-3,.,TRBJ2-3,CASSSPPDTQYF,TGTGCCAGCAGCTCCCCCCCGGATACGCAGTATTTT
.,TRBV9,.,TRBJ2-1,CASSAQGNPRSGEQFF,TGTGCCAGCAGCGCCCAGGGGAACCCTCGGAGTGGTGAGCAGTTCTTC
.,TRBV6-5,TRBD2,TRBJ2-7,CASSYEASGTYEQYF,TGTGCCAGCAGTTACGAGGCTAGCGGGACCTACGAGCAGTACTTC
.,TRBV5-4,TRBD1,TRBJ2-7,CASSLDPGQSGEQYF,TGTGCCAGCAGCTTGGACCCGGGACAGTCAGGCGAGCAGTACTTC
few,TRBV9,.,TRBJ2-2,CAVWVADNTGELFF,TGTGCCGTCTGGGTGGCGGATAACACCGGGGAGCTGTTTTTT
.,TRBV5-4,TRBD1,TRBJ1-2,CASSPDRDHYGYTF,TGTGCCAGCAGCCCGGACAGGGATCACTATGGCTACACCTTC
.,TRBV29-1,.,TRBJ2-3,CSVVGTLFSTDTQYF,TGCAGCGTTGTCGGGACTTTATTTAGCACAGATACGCAGTATTTT
.,TRBV10-3,.,TRBJ1-5,CAISEGGNQPQHF,TGTGCCATCAGTGAGGGCGGAAATCAGCCCCAGCATTTT